This T cell receptor (beta chain) derives from a study of Graves' ophthalmopathy and Graves' hyperthyroidism. Ten or more counts support this clonotype. What it recognizes is unknown. This CDR3 spans 16 amino acids. Germline assignment: CDR1 SNHLY and CDR2 FYNNEI. Trimming left V 8 bases short and J 2 bases short, with 19 bases between. Clinical symptoms, serum thyroxine, TRAb, thyroid ultrasound and orbital computed tomography determined diagnosis. Study-wide results and limits: Also, most clonotypes expanded in the thyroid above 0.001 frequency appeared in blood.

Amplified TCR beta CDR3 regions were obtained using RNA transcripts as template. The authors performed first-round RT-PCR with HTBI primers and then a second-round multiplex PCR. MiXCR was run by TCRdb on the multiplex PCR reads, yielding one entry per CDR3 protein. Among 400,000 to 450,000 distinct CDR3 sequences listed, roughly 21% were seen once. The sequence was collected from a woman younger than 35 with stable Graves' hyperthyroidism. The V and J genes are TRBV2 and TRBJ1-3; no clear D. Source material: peripheral blood. The CDR3 loop is CASSIGGLKTGNTIYF. The DNA of the CDR3 is TGTGCCAGCTCAATTGGCGGGCTCAAGACTGGAAACACCATATATTTT.